The 25 T cell receptor beta chains in this list originate from one sample, sequenced in a study of beta chain features in type 1 diabetes. All of the isolated RNA was reverse transcribed, so expressed TCRB transcripts were sequenced. The data were produced by immunoSEQ multiplex PCR, yet TCRdb's version contains in-frame clones alone and is incomplete. Counted here are about 360,000 clones, around 12% occurring once; the ten biggest clones make up around 0.015%. The sample comprised naive CD4+ T cells from blood. All receptors derive from a man aged 18 to 29 in good health.

The V call is TRBV18, the J call TRBJ2-7; D is undetermined. This CDR3 has 15 residues. V was trimmed by 2 bases and J by 3 bases, leaving 14 bases between them. Germline V gene lookup returns CDR1 KGHSH and CDR2 LQKENI. The CDR3 loop is CASSPNWQRHYEQYF. Here the CDR3 DNA reads TGTGCCAGCTCACCAAATTGGCAGAGACACTACGAGCAGTACTTC.

This clone came up a few times. The genes are TRBV7-2 and TRBJ1-4; 7 bases are a match to TRBD1. The germline gives CDR1 SGHTA, CDR2 FQGNSA. V dropped 5 bases and J dropped 0; count of bases not matched to a gene: 3. This CDR3 is 15 amino acids long. CDR3 nucleotide sequence: TGTGCCAGCAGCGTAAGGGGGCCAACTAATGAAAAACTGTTTTTT. As protein: CASSVRGPTNEKLFF.

The V and J genes are TRBV7-3 and TRBJ2-5; 9 nucleotides line up with TRBD2. The CDR3 length is 15 residues. The germline gives CDR1 SGHTA, CDR2 FQGTGA. Losses at the gene ends were 2 bases for V and 4 bases for J; bases not matched to a gene: 5. CDR3 in DNA: TGTGCCAGCAGCTTAGAAGCTAGCGGGGTAGAGACCCAGTACTTC. Translation gives CASSLEASGVETQYF.

This clone was observed a handful of times. J is TRBJ1-6 and V is TRBV4-3; D not resolved. Trimming pared 1 base from V and 10 bases from J, leaving 5 bases between. The CDR3 runs to 12 residues. Germline V gene data show CDR1 as LGHNA and CDR2 as YSLEER. CDR3 sequence reads: CASSQVGSPLHF. The DNA of the CDR3 is TGCGCCAGCAGCCAAGTCGGGTCACCCCTCCACTTT.

This clone was counted a few times. The CDR3 nucleotides read TGTGCCTACGCGGGTAACTATGGCTACACCTTC. It is translated as CAYAGNYGYTF. The V gene is TRBV30, the J gene TRBJ1-2, with D uncertain. Trimming cost V 7 bases and J 1 base, with 7 bases left between them. The germline V gene encodes CDR1 GTSNPN and CDR2 SVGIG (reference sequence). CDR3 length equals 11 residues.

The J gene is TRBJ2-5, the V gene TRBV11-2, with D unclear. V lost 0 bases and J 0 bases, leaving 11 bases between the germline ends. CDR1 SGHAT and CDR2 FQNNGV come from the germline V gene. The CDR3 is 16 amino acids. CDR3 amino acids: CASSLEAVLYQETQYF. CDR3 bases: TGTGCCAGCAGCTTAGAGGCGGTTTTGTACCAAGAGACCCAGTACTTC.

This clone has only a few counts. The chain carries TRBV7-2 and TRBJ1-4; the match to TRBD1 covers 7 bases. J gave up 12 bases and V 5 bases, and 6 bases lay outside the gene matches. This CDR3 has 12 residues. Germline V gives CDR1 SGHTA, CDR2 FQGNSA. The CDR3 nucleotides are TGTGCCAGCAGCCTGATTGACAGGGAACTGTTTTTT. Translation: CASSLIDRELFF.

The V gene is TRBV6-4, the J gene TRBJ1-1; 7 bases line up with TRBD1. V dropped 6 bases and J dropped 1; count of bases not matched to a gene: 5. The CDR3 is made up of 14 amino acids. Per the germline V gene, CDR1 is MRHNA and CDR2 is SNTAGT. CDR3 DNA sequence: TGTGCCAGCAGACAGGGGCCCGAGAACACTGAAGCTTTCTTT. Translation: CASRQGPENTEAFF.

V gene TRBV23-1 combines with J gene TRBJ2-1; D remains unclear. TRBV23-1 is recorded as an ORF, its role being uncertain. The CDR3 spans 15 residues. Trimming cost V 5 bases and J 0 bases, with 11 bases left between them. The DNA for the CDR3 is TGCGCCAGCAGTACTGTCGGTAGCTCCTACAATGAGCAGTTCTTC. It translates to CASSTVGSSYNEQFF.

This clone was seen more than once but under ten times. The chain recombines TRBV27 with TRBJ2-3; 7 nucleotides agree with TRBD1. The CDR3 covers 15 residues. Germline assignment: CDR1 MNHEY and CDR2 SMNVEV (reference sequence). The trim removed 3 bases at V and 4 bases at J, leaving 7 bases unmatched. This chain's CDR3 is CASSFTGAVPDTQYF. In DNA form, the CDR3 reads TGTGCCAGCAGTTTTACAGGGGCTGTTCCAGATACGCAGTATTTT.

This chain links TRBV6-4 with TRBJ2-1; D is unclear. The germline V gene has CDR1 MRHNA and CDR2 SNTAGT. V was trimmed by 5 bases and J by 5 bases, leaving 10 bases between them. The CDR3 runs 13 residues. Here the CDR3 reads CASSLTLDNEQFF. The DNA for the CDR3 is TGTGCCAGCAGTTTAACTCTCGACAATGAGCAGTTCTTC.

The genes are TRBV30 and TRBJ2-7; D not certain. V was pared by 2 bases and J by 6 bases, with 11 bases between. The V gene's germline CDR1 is GTSNPN and CDR2 SVGIG (reference sequence). The CDR3 consists of 12 residues. In DNA, the CDR3 is TGTGCCTGGAGTTTAAATGAGGCCGAGCAGTACTTC. Its protein is CAWSLNEAEQYF.

The V gene is TRBV7-2, the J gene TRBJ2-5; possibly TRBD1 for D (5 bases). Trimming stripped 0 bases from V and 4 bases from J, with 12 bases between. The germline V gene has CDR1 SGHTA and CDR2 FQGNSA. The CDR3 covers 15 residues. CDR3 protein: CASSLAPSRGETQYF. CDR3 coding DNA: TGTGCCAGCAGCTTAGCCCCCAGTAGGGGAGAGACCCAGTACTTC.

This clone occurred a few times. The chain recombines TRBV4-2 with TRBJ2-5; 8 nucleotides line up with TRBD1. V shed 5 bases and J 0 bases; nucleotides not matched to a gene: 2. Germline CDR1 and CDR2: LGHNA and YNFKEQ. The CDR3 is 14 amino acids. The CDR3 region is CASSLDRDQETQYF. CDR3 bases: TGTGCCAGCAGCTTGGACAGGGACCAAGAGACCCAGTACTTC.

This clone was seen a handful of times. The V gene is TRBV9, the J gene TRBJ1-5; D not certain. The CDR3 loop spans 18 amino acids. Trimming removed 0 bases at V and 0 bases at J, with 16 bases between. CDR1 SGDLS and CDR2 YYNGEE come from the germline V gene. Written as DNA, the CDR3 is TGTGCCAGCAGCGTAGCTTTGCCAGGCCATTATAGCAATCAGCCCCAGCATTTT. The encoded protein is CASSVALPGHYSNQPQHF.

As DNA, the CDR3 is TGTGCCAGCAGCCTCGGGAGGGCCACAGATACGCAGTATTTT. Translated: CASSLGRATDTQYF. The V call is TRBV7-3, the J call TRBJ2-3; 8 bases agree with TRBD2. CDR3 size: 14 residues. Unmatched junction bases numbered 3, after V lost 5 bases and J lost 2 bases. Looked up from germline, CDR1 is SGHTA and CDR2 is FQGTGA.

In this sample, this clone turned up a few times. The same CDR3 also results from other DNA sequences found in this sample. V is TRBV7-2 and J is TRBJ2-3, with 12 bases matching TRBD1. This CDR3 has 15 amino acids. CDR1 and CDR2 from the germline V gene are SGHTA and FQGNSA. The junction had 1 base not matched to a gene; V was cut back by 4 bases and J by 2 bases. CDR3 sequence reads: CASSSGQGATDTQYF. In DNA, the CDR3 is TGTGCCAGCAGCTCGGGACAGGGGGCCACAGATACGCAGTATTTT. Combining the CDR3 with reference TRBV7-2 and TRBJ2-3 gives the whole variable domain GAGVSQSPSNKVTEKGKDVELRCDPISGHTALYWYRQSLGQGLEFLIYFQGNSAPDKSGLPSDRFSAERTGGSVSTLTIQRTQQEDSAVYLCASSSGQGATDTQYFGPGTRLTVL.

This clone has a handful of counts. This chain connects TRBV28 to TRBJ2-1, with TRBD2 matching 10 bases. The V gene end was trimmed by 5 bases and the J gene end by 15 bases; junction bases not matched to a gene: 16. This CDR3 has 15 residues. Looked up from germline, CDR1 is MDHEN and CDR2 is SYDVKM. Here the CDR3 reads CASSHGRLAGVPGFF. The CDR3 DNA reads TGTGCCAGCAGTCATGGTAGGCTAGCGGGGGTCCCGGGGTTCTTC.

CDR3 protein: CASSLDTANTGELFF. The CDR3 nucleotides read TGTGCCAGCAGCTTGGACACAGCGAACACCGGGGAGCTGTTTTTT. The V call is TRBV7-6, the J call TRBJ2-2, with a possible D match to TRBD1 (5 bases). V gave up 3 bases and J gave up 0 bases, with 8 bases separating them. This CDR3 contains 15 residues. Germline V lookup: CDR1 SGHVS, CDR2 FNYEAQ.

Only a few counts were recorded for this clone. This rearrangement joins TRBV5-6 to TRBJ2-1; 11 bases line up with TRBD2. This CDR3 is built from 17 residues. After removal of 0 bases from V and 7 bases from J, the junction contained 9 bases not matched to a gene. CDR1 is SGHDT and CDR2 is YYEEEE in the germline V gene. The CDR3 loop is CASSLGLAGGLGNEQFF. For the CDR3, the DNA is TGTGCCAGCAGCTTGGGGCTAGCGGGGGGTCTCGGGAATGAGCAGTTCTTC.

The V call is TRBV9, the J call TRBJ2-7; no reliable D call. Trimming shortened V by 4 bases and J by 2 bases, and 13 bases separated the two germline ends. This CDR3 is built from 14 residues. The germline CDR1 and CDR2 sequences are SGDLS and YYNGEE. CDR3 DNA: TGTGCCAGCAGCCCCAGCGCAACACCCTACGAGCAGTACTTC. Amino acids: CASSPSATPYEQYF.

V is TRBV9 and J is TRBJ1-6; D not resolved. Germline values: CDR1 SGDLS, CDR2 YYNGEE. V was cut by 3 bases and J by 7 bases, with 11 bases left in between. The CDR3 length is 14 residues. CDR3 DNA sequence: TGTGCCAGCAGCGCCCGGGGTGAAAATTCACCCCTCCACTTT. Its protein is CASSARGENSPLHF.

This rearrangement joins TRBV9 to TRBJ1-3; D gene unclear. V was pared by 3 bases and J by 0 bases, with 13 bases between. The CDR3 runs 16 residues. The germline CDR1 and CDR2 sequences are SGDLS and YYNGEE. The CDR3 sequence is CASSASPGNSGNTIYF. The CDR3 nucleotides read TGTGCCAGCAGCGCATCCCCCGGGAACTCTGGAAACACCATATATTTT.

This clone was seen only a few times. The V call is TRBV4-1, the J call TRBJ1-2, with TRBD1 identical over 8 bases. CDR3 length: 18 amino acids. Germline V gene data show CDR1 as MGHRA and CDR2 as YSYEKL. The V gene end was trimmed by 3 bases and the J gene end by 0 bases; junction bases not matched to a gene: 12. CDR3 sequence: CASSHRPGTGLSNYGYTF. CDR3 nucleotides: TGCGCCAGCAGCCATCGCCCCGGGACAGGACTTTCTAACTATGGCTACACCTTC.

This clone was counted a few times. This chain links TRBV7-2 with TRBJ1-2; 7 nucleotides match TRBD1. Looked up from germline, CDR1 is SGHTA and CDR2 is FQGNSA. V lost 7 bases to trimming and J lost 6 bases; unmatched junction nucleotides: 8. The CDR3 is 13 residues long. DNA for the CDR3: TGTGCCAGCACCCCCGGACAGGCGGATGGCTACACCTTC. Its protein product is CASTPGQADGYTF.